One sample yielded the 26 T cell receptor beta chains listed below, sequenced in a study of Graves' ophthalmopathy and Graves' hyperthyroidism. RNA transcripts yielded amplified TCR beta CDR3 regions. HTBI-primed RT-PCR formed the first round, and a multiplex PCR formed the second. TCRdb re-called the multiplex PCR reads through MiXCR, storing one row per CDR3 protein. This table holds around 1.1 million distinct CDR3 sequences, 35% to 45% found once. The sequenced sample consisted of peripheral blood or thyroid tissue (not recorded which). The receptors stem from an adult man with Graves' hyperthyroidism.

The chain uses TRBV30 and TRBJ2-6, with D unclear. The CDR3 length is 14 residues. The germline gives CDR1 GTSNPN, CDR2 SVGIG (reference sequence). Trimming removed 2 bases at V and 1 base at J, with 6 bases between. The CDR3 DNA is TGTGCCTGGAGTTCAGGTTCTGGGGCCAACGTCCTGACTTTC. Residues: CAWSSGSGANVLTF.

The V call is TRBV5-1, the J call TRBJ1-1, with 8 positions matching TRBD1. The CDR3 is made up of 16 amino acids. After removal of 4 bases from V and 1 base from J, the junction contained 9 bases not matched to a gene. Germline V gene lookup returns CDR1 SGHRS and CDR2 YFSETQ. The CDR3: CASSPDRVPRNTEAFF. CDR3 bases: TGCGCCAGCAGCCCGGACAGGGTACCGAGGAACACTGAAGCTTTCTTT. The variable domain in full, with the rest retrieved from reference TRBV5-1 and TRBJ1-1, is KAGVTQTPRYLIKTRGQQVTLSCSPISGHRSVSWYQQTPGQGLQFLFEYFSETQRNKGNFPGRFSGRQFSNSRSEMNVSTLELGDSALYLCASSPDRVPRNTEAFFGQGTRLTVV.

This clonotype was picked up many times. The chain has TRBV19 and TRBJ2-2; D is ambiguous. CDR1 is LNHDA, CDR2 SQIVND, per germline (reference sequence). V lost 7 bases and J lost 4, with 13 bases in between. The CDR3 contains 14 residues. The CDR3 sequence is CASTVMLGTGELFF. CDR3 coding DNA: TGTGCCAGTACCGTGATGTTGGGCACCGGGGAGCTGTTTTTT.

This clonotype was detected ten times or more. The chain has TRBV7-6 and TRBJ2-7, with D possibly matching TRBD2 (6 bases). From germline, CDR1 is SGHVS and CDR2 FNYEAQ. Trimming shortened V by 5 bases and J by 6 bases, and 14 bases separated the two germline ends. This CDR3 contains 13 residues. The CDR3 loop is CASSPWGVGEQYF. The DNA for the CDR3 is TGTGCCAGCAGCCCGTGGGGGGTCGGCGAGCAGTACTTC.

This clonotype was seen repeatedly, ten times or more. This chain connects TRBV7-6 to TRBJ2-7; a possible D gene is TRBD1 (6 bases). V dropped 0 bases and J dropped 2 bases, with 11 bases sitting between them. There are 15 residues in the CDR3. Germline V gene sequence: CDR1 SGHVS, CDR2 FNYEAQ. The CDR3 coding sequence is TGTGCCAGCAGCTTAGCTCCAGGGACAACCTACGAGCAGTACTTC. Amino acid sequence: CASSLAPGTTYEQYF.

Worth noting for this clonotype: One junction end does not reproduce the germline sequence, and a read error may be involved. The chain recombines TRBV10-3 with TRBJ2-2; TRBD1 aligns across 7 bases. The germline V gene encodes CDR1 ENHRY and CDR2 SYGVKD. This CDR3 is 13 amino acids long. This CDR3 is CASSKTGSGELFF. The DNA of the CDR3 is TGTGCCAGCAGTAAGACAGGGTCCGGGGAGCTGTTTTTT.

V is TRBV6-1 and J is TRBJ2-7, with TRBD2 matching 14 bases. The CDR3 covers 15 residues. The germline CDR1 and CDR2 sequences are MNHNS and SASEGT. In DNA form, the CDR3 reads TGTGCTAGAGATGGGACTAGCGGGAGTTCCTACGAGCAGTACTTC. The encoded protein is CARDGTSGSSYEQYF.

The rearrangement uses TRBV10-3 and TRBJ2-3; 10 bases line up with TRBD2. This CDR3 has 18 residues. Germline values: CDR1 ENHRY, CDR2 SYGVKD. J was trimmed by 2 bases and V by 0 bases; bases with no gene match: 8. CDR3 coding DNA: TGTGCCATCAGTGAGTCTACCGGGACTAGCGTGGCCACAGATACGCAGTATTTT. Protein product: CAISESTGTSVATDTQYF.

This chain connects TRBV7-3 to TRBJ1-1, with 8 bases aligning to TRBD1. CDR3 length: 16 residues. Germline assignment: CDR1 SGHTA and CDR2 FQGTGA. With 1 base clipped from V and 4 bases from J, the junction kept 8 bases outside the gene matches. CDR3 nucleotide sequence: TGTGCCAGCAGCTTAAAGGGCAGGGGGCCCGGCACTGAAGCTTTCTTT. It yields the protein CASSLKGRGPGTEAFF.

The V and J genes are TRBV18 and TRBJ1-5, with 7 bases matching TRBD1. Per the germline V gene, CDR1 is KGHSH and CDR2 is LQKENI. CDR3 size: 15 residues. V lost 6 bases and J lost 6; bases outside the gene matches: 11. The CDR3 DNA sequence: TGTGCCAGCTCCGGAGACAGGGTATTGCTTCAGCCCCAGCATTTT. It specifies CASSGDRVLLQPQHF.

This clonotype was counted many times. This chain uses TRBV29-1 with TRBJ2-7; TRBD1 matches 12 bases. Germline V gene lookup returns CDR1 SQVTM and CDR2 ANQGSEA. V gave up 1 base and J gave up 5 bases; unmatched junction bases: 6. This CDR3 contains 15 residues. In nucleotides, the CDR3 is TGCAGCGTTGAAGTCCGGGACAGGGGGCTCAACGAGCAGTACTTC. It codes for CSVEVRDRGLNEQYF.

This clonotype was detected many times. The V call is TRBV27, the J call TRBJ1-5; D remains unclear. This CDR3 contains 13 residues. CDR1 and CDR2 from the germline V gene are MNHEY and SMNVEV (reference sequence). Between the trimmed V and J ends, which lost 0 bases and 6 bases, there was a span of 6 bases. The CDR3, as DNA: TGTGCCAGCAGTTTATCGGGGATTCAGCCCCAGCATTTT. Its translation is CASSLSGIQPQHF.

This clonotype has a handful of counts. The chain is built from TRBV20-1 and TRBJ2-7, with 10 bases fitting TRBD2. Germline V gene lookup returns CDR1 DFQATT and CDR2 SNEGSKA (reference sequence). J was trimmed by 2 bases and V by 1 base; bases with no gene match: 2. This CDR3 is 14 amino acids long. CDR3 DNA: TGCAGTGCTAGAGGTAGCGGGGGGACCTACGAGCAGTACTTC. As protein: CSARGSGGTYEQYF.

This clonotype showed up just a few times. The chain carries TRBV3-1 and TRBJ1-1; 9 bases agree with TRBD1. J was trimmed by 7 bases and V by 0 bases; bases with no gene match: 9. The CDR3 is 16 residues long. Germline CDR1 reads LGHDT; CDR2 reads YNNKEL (reference sequence). CDR3 loop: CASSQDGSGQGDEAFF. CDR3 nucleotide sequence: TGTGCCAGCAGCCAAGATGGGTCGGGACAGGGCGATGAAGCTTTCTTT.

The CDR3 loop is CASRDPRGNTEAFF. Here the CDR3 DNA reads TGTGCCAGCAGGGACCCCAGGGGGAACACTGAAGCTTTCTTT. The chain is built from TRBV2 and TRBJ1-1; the D gene is possibly TRBD1 (6 bases). The CDR3 is 14 residues long. Germline V gene sequence: CDR1 SNHLY, CDR2 FYNNEI. Trimming removed 6 bases at V and 1 base at J, with 12 bases between.

In its sample, this clonotype was seen many times. The chain is built from TRBV7-9 and TRBJ2-7, with D possibly being TRBD1 (8 bases). V lost 5 bases and J lost 0, with 14 bases in between. Germline CDR1 SEHNR, CDR2 FQNEAQ (reference sequence). The CDR3 runs to 15 residues. The CDR3 DNA reads TGTGCCAGCAGCCCGCGGGGGACAGGCTCCTACGAGCAGTACTTC. Protein product: CASSPRGTGSYEQYF. Combining the CDR3 with reference TRBV7-9 and TRBJ2-7 gives the whole variable domain DTGVSQNPRHKITKRGQNVTFRCDPISEHNRLYWYRQTLGQGPEFLTYFQNEAQLEKSRLLSDRFSAERPKGSFSTLEIQRTEQGDSAMYLCASSPRGTGSYEQYFGPGTRLTVT.

In the case of this clonotype: The CDR3 carries no conserved terminal phenylalanine or tryptophan, so it likely arises from a read error. No DNA is shown, since the ends of the CDR3 on it are uncertain; the CDR3 is the one TCRdb lists. V and J are TRBV12-3 or TRBV12-4 and TRBJ2-5; the DNA was not compared with TRBD1, the D call given in the table. The CDR3 region is 18 residues in length, termini included. The CDR3 reads CASSTLGLRRGLRETQYS.

There are a few counts of this clonotype. V gene TRBV5-1 combines with J gene TRBJ1-3; D may be TRBD1 (6 bases). There are 12 residues in the CDR3. The germline gives CDR1 SGHRS, CDR2 YFSETQ. CDR3 nucleotide sequence: TGCGCAGCGGAGAGAAGGGGGGACACCATATATTTT. Amino acids: CAAERRGDTIYF.

This clonotype was counted at least ten times. The rearrangement joins TRBV13 to TRBJ1-1, with 9 bases matching TRBD1. Trimming cost V 4 bases and J 5 bases; bases outside gene matches: 11. The CDR3 runs to 16 residues. Germline V gene lookup returns CDR1 PRHDT and CDR2 FYEKMQ (reference sequence). The CDR3 is CASSYGQGMGGTEAFF. CDR3 nucleotides: TGTGCCAGCAGCTACGGACAGGGGATGGGGGGGACTGAAGCTTTCTTT. Complete variable domain (other parts from reference TRBV13 and TRBJ1-1): AAGVIQSPRHLIKEKRETATLKCYPIPRHDTVYWYQQGPGQDPQFLISFYEKMQSDKGSIPDRFSAQQFSDYHSELNMSSLELGDSALYFCASSYGQGMGGTEAFFGQGTRLTVV.

A remark on this clonotype: Being one base from a much bigger clone, this may be a read error. The chain recombines TRBV10-3 with TRBJ1-2; D is possibly TRBD1 (6 bases). The CDR3 totals 15 residues. Per the germline V gene, CDR1 is ENHRY and CDR2 is SYGVKD. The ends were cut back, 5 bases at V and 3 bases at J, with 16 bases in the middle. The CDR3 nucleotides are TGTGCCATCAGTTACAGTCGACAGGCTTACTATGGCTACACCTTC. Protein: CAISYSRQAYYGYTF.

This chain uses TRBV11-2 with TRBJ2-2; D is unresolved. Trimming pared 1 base from V and 6 bases from J, leaving 9 bases between. The CDR3 has 14 amino acids. CDR1 is SGHAT and CDR2 is FQNNGV in the germline V gene. CDR3 sequence: CASSLAWTSGELFF. In nucleotides, the CDR3 is TGTGCCAGCAGCTTAGCGTGGACCTCCGGGGAGCTGTTTTTT.

This clonotype was found many times. The CDR3 sequence is CASKLDNQPQHF. CDR3 in DNA: TGTGCCAGCAAGTTGGACAATCAGCCCCAGCATTTT. This chain joins TRBV2 and TRBJ1-5; D gene uncertain. Germline CDR1 SNHLY, CDR2 FYNNEI. V was pared by 7 bases and J by 3 bases, with 7 bases between. CDR3 size: 12 residues.

This rearrangement joins TRBV7-2 to TRBJ1-5, with 8 bases identical to TRBD1. CDR1 and CDR2 from the germline V gene are SGHTA and FQGNSA. The CDR3 loop spans 16 amino acids. V lost 1 base to trimming and J lost 4 bases; unmatched junction nucleotides: 6. The CDR3: CASSLDPGGRNQPQHF. CDR3 coding DNA: TGTGCCAGCAGCTTAGATCCAGGGGGCCGAAATCAGCCCCAGCATTTT.

This clonotype has a handful of counts. The chain recombines TRBV27 with TRBJ1-6; 8 positions agree with TRBD1. Germline lookup yields CDR1 MNHEY and CDR2 SMNVEV (reference sequence). This CDR3 region has 17 residues. The ends lost 3 bases at V and 8 bases at J; junction bases unmatched: 12. The CDR3 here is CASSFAVRTGPHSPLHF. The CDR3, as DNA: TGTGCCAGCAGTTTTGCGGTCCGGACAGGGCCACATTCACCCCTCCACTTT.

In this sample, this clonotype turned up many times. At one of its ends the junction is not consistent with the germline gene, which may arise from a read error. J is TRBJ1-5 and V is TRBV7-8, with D perhaps TRBD1 (6 bases). The CDR3 has 13 amino acids. Germline CDR1 and CDR2: SGHVS and FQNEAQ. In DNA, the CDR3 is TGCGCCAGCAGTCCGGACAGAAATCAGCCCCAGCATTTT. It is translated as CASSPDRNQPQHF.

The chain carries TRBV6-5 and TRBJ2-7; 9 nucleotides match TRBD1. The CDR3 has 13 amino acids. Trimming at V came to 9 bases and at J to 6 bases, leaving 9 bases not matched to a gene. Germline V gives CDR1 MNHEY, CDR2 SVGAGI. CDR3 DNA sequence: TGTGCCAGTACCGGGACAGGGACTTCCGAGCAGTACTTC. It translates to CASTGTGTSEQYF.